Sequencing of this TCR beta chain was carried out in a study of blood T cell repertoires in COVID-19. Looking at the study overall: The United States, Italy and Spain supplied acute and convalescent COVID-19 samples. Sample material is recorded as cDNA or gDNA derived from T cells, B-cell-depleted T cells, or PBMCs.

The CDR3 contains 19 residues. With V trimmed by 5 bases and J by 0 bases, 7 bases remained unmatched. Germline V gene sequence: CDR1 SGHTA, CDR2 FQGTGA. Under the authors' procedure: Reference gene primers were amplified, and this amplification served to estimate nucleated cell counts. The method was immunoSEQ multiplex PCR; TCRdb's version includes in-frame clones alone and lacks a portion of them. V and J calls and clone size follow that table, whereas D and trimming were derived from the DNA. This table holds 40,000 to 65,000 clones, 75% to 90% found once. This clone showed up just once. Specimen: peripheral blood. The TCR sequence derives from a man at least 80 years old with acute or convalescent COVID-19. This chain connects TRBV7-3 to TRBJ2-2; TRBD2 aligns across 15 bases. CDR3 sequence: CASSPAGLAGGTNTGELFF. The CDR3 nucleotides read TGTGCCAGCAGCCCGGCGGGACTAGCGGGGGGCACGAACACCGGGGAGCTGTTTTTT.